This T cell receptor beta chain was recorded in a study of beta chain features in type 1 diabetes. Study overall: About 110 million sorted cells were examined across all samples.

Reverse transcription of all isolated RNA meant that expressed TCRB transcripts were sequenced. Profiled with immunoSEQ multiplex PCR; TCRdb holds only in-frame clones, not every one. The sample has tens of thousands of clones; about 32% are singletons. This clone was picked up a small number of times. The V gene's germline CDR1 is SGHRS and CDR2 YFSETQ. This CDR3 is 14 amino acids long. With 4 bases clipped from V and 1 base from J, the junction kept 0 bases outside the gene matches. V is TRBV5-1 and J is TRBJ2-3, with 10 bases fitting TRBD2. This clonotype originated in a young woman in good health. Material for sequencing was stem cell memory CD4+ T cells from blood. In nucleotides, the CDR3 is TGCGCCAGCAGCGGGACTAGCGGCACAGATACGCAGTATTTT. Translated: CASSGTSGTDTQYF.